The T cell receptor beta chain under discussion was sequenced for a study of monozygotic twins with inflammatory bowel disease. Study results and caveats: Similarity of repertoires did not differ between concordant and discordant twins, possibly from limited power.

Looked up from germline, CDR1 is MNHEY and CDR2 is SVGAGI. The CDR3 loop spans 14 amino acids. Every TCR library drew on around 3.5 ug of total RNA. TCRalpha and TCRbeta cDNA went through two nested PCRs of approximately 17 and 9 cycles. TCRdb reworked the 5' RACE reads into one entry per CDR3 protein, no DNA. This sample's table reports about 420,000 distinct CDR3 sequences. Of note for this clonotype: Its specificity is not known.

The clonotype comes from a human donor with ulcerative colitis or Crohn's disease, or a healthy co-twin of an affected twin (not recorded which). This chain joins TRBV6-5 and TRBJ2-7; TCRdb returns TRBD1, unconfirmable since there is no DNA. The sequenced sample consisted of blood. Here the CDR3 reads CASSYRQLAYEQYF.